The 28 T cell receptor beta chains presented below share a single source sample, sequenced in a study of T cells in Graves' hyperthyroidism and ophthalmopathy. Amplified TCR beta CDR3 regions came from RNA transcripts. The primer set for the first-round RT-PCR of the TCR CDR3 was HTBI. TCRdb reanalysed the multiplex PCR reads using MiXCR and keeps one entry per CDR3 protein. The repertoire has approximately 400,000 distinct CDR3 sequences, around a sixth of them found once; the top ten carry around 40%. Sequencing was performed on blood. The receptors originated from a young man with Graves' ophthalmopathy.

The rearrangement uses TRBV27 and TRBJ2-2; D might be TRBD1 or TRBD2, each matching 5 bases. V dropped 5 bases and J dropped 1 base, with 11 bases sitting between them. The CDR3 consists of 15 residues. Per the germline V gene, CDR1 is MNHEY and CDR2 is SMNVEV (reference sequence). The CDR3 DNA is TGTGCCAGCAGTAGCTGGGGGATGAACACCGGGGAGCTGTTTTTT. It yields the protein CASSSWGMNTGELFF.

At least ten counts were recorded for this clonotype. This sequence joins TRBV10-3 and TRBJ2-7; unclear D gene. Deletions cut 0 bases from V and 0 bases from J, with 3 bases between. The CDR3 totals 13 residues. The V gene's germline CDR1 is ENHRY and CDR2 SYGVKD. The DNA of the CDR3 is TGTGCCATCAGTGAGTCGAGCTCCTACGAGCAGTACTTC. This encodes CAISESSSYEQYF.

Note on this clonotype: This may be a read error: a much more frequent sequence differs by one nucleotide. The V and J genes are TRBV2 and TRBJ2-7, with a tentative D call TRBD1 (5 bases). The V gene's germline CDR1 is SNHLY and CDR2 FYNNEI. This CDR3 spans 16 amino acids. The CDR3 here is CTSSEWGTGRALEQYF. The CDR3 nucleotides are TGTACCAGCAGTGAATGGGGAACAGGCAGGGCCCTCGAGCAGTACTTC. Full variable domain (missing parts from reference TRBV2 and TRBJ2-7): EPEVTQTPSHQVTQMGQEVILRCVPISNHLYFYWYRQILGQKVEFLVSFYNNEISEKSEIFDDQFSVERPDGSNFTLKIRSTKLEDSAMYFCTSSEWGTGRALEQYFGPGTRLTVT.

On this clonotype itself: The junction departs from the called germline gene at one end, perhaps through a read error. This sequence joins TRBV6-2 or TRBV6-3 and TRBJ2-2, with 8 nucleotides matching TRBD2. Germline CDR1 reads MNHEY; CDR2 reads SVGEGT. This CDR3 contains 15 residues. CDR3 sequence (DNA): TGTGCCAGCAGAACGGGGGGGGTGAACACCGGGGAGCCGTTTTTT. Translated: CASRTGGVNTGEPFF.

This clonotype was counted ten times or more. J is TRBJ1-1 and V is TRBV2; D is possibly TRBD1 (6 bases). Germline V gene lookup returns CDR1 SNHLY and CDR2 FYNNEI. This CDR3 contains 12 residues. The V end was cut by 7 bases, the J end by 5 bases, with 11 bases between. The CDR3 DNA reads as TGTGCCAGCATCCGAGGGGGGACTGAAGCTTTCTTT. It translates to CASIRGGTEAFF.

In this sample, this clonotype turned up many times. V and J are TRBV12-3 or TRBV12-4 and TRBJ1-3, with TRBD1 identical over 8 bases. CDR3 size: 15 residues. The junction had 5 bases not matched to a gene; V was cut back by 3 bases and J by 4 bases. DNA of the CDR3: TGTGCCAGCAGTTTGCAGCAGGGGGCCGGAAACACCATATATTTT. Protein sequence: CASSLQQGAGNTIYF.

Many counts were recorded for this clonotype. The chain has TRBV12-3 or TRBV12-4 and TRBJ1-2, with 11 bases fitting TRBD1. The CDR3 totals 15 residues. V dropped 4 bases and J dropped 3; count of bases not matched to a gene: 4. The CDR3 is CASSSRDRGDYGYTF. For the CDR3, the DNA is TGTGCCAGCAGTTCCCGGGACAGGGGGGACTATGGCTACACCTTC.

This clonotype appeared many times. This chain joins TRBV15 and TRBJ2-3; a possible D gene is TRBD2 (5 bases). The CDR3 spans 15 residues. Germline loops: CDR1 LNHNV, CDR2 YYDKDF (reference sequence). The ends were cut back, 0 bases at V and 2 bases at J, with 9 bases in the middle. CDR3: CATSRDRGFTDTQYF. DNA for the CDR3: TGTGCCACCAGCAGAGACAGAGGGTTCACAGATACGCAGTATTTT.

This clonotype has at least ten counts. DNA for the CDR3: TGTGCCAGCAGCTTAATGGGACTAGCTAGCACAGATACGCAGTATTTT. Residues: CASSLMGLASTDTQYF. The chain carries TRBV7-8 and TRBJ2-3, with TRBD2 matching 9 bases. J lost 0 bases, V lost 2 bases, and 3 bases had no gene match. The germline V gene encodes CDR1 SGHVS and CDR2 FQNEAQ. This CDR3 has 16 amino acids.

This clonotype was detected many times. The CDR3 DNA reads TGTGCCAGCAGCTTGGGGGGATTCAGAGACACTGAAGCTTTCTTT. It translates to CASSLGGFRDTEAFF. V usage is TRBV5-5 and J usage is TRBJ1-1, with unresolved D. The CDR3 has 15 residues. Germline assignment: CDR1 SGHKS and CDR2 YYEKEE (reference sequence). Trimming left V 0 bases short and J 3 bases short, with 12 bases between.

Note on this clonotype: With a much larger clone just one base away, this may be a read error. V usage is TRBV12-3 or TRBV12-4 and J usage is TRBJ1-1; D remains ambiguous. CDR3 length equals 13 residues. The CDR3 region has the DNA TGTGCCAGCAGCCGTCGGATGAACATTGAAGCTTTCTTT. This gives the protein CASSRRMNIEAFF.

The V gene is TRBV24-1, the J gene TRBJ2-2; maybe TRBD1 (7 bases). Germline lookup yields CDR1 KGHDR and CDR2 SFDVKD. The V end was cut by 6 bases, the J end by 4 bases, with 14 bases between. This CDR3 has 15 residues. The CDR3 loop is CATSKTGTLTGELFF. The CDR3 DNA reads TGTGCCACCAGTAAGACAGGGACTCTCACCGGGGAGCTGTTTTTT.

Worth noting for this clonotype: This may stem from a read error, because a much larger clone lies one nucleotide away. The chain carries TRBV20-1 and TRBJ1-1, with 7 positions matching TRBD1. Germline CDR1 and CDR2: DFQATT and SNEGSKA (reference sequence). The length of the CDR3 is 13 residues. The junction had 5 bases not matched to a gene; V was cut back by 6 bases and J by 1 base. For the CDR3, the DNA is TGCAGTGCGCCCGGGACAGAGAACACTGAAGCTTTCTTT. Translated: CSAPGTENTEAFF.

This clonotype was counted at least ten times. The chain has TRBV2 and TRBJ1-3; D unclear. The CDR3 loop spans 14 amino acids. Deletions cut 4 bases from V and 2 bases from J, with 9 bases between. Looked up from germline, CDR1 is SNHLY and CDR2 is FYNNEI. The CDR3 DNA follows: TGTGCCAGCAGTGTAGCACTTACTGGAAACACCATATATTTT. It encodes CASSVALTGNTIYF.

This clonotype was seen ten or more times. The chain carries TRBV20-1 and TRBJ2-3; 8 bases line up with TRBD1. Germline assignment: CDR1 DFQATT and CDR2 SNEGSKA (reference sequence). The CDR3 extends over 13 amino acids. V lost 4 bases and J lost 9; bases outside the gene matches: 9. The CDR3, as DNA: TGCAGTGCTACCAGCGGACAGGGCGAGACGCAGTATTTT. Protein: CSATSGQGETQYF.

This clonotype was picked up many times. Here the CDR3 reads CSARDLVRTTDTQYF. For the CDR3, the DNA is TGCAGTGCTAGAGATTTGGTGCGGACCACAGATACGCAGTATTTT. The chain employs TRBV20-1 and TRBJ2-3; D remains ambiguous. The CDR3 runs to 15 residues. Germline CDR1 is DFQATT and CDR2 is SNEGSKA (reference sequence). V lost 0 bases, J lost 2 bases, and 12 bases lay in between.

The CDR3 loop reads CASSRTGGNSPLHF. CDR3 in DNA: TGTGCCAGCAGCCGGACAGGGGGAAATTCACCCCTCCACTTT. This sequence joins TRBV7-9 and TRBJ1-6, with 10 bases that match TRBD1. V dropped 5 bases and J dropped 7; count of bases not matched to a gene: 2. The CDR3 is 14 amino acids. From germline, CDR1 is SEHNR and CDR2 FQNEAQ (reference sequence). The variable domain in full, with the rest retrieved from reference TRBV7-9 and TRBJ1-6, is DTGVSQNPRHKITKRGQNVTFRCDPISEHNRLYWYRQTLGQGPEFLTYFQNEAQLEKSRLLSDRFSAERPKGSFSTLEIQRTEQGDSAMYLCASSRTGGNSPLHFGNGTRLTVT.

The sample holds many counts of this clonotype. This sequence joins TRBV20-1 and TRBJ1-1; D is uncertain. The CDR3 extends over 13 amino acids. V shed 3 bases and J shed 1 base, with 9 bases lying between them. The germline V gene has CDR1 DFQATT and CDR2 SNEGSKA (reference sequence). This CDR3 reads CSARGTANTEAFF. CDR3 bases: TGCAGTGCTAGGGGCACCGCGAACACTGAAGCTTTCTTT.

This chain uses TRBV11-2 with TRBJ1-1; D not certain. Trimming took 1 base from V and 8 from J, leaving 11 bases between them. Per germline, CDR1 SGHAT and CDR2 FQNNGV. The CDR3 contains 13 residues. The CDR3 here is CASSLGFTPEAFF. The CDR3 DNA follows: TGTGCCAGCAGCTTAGGTTTCACCCCGGAAGCTTTCTTT. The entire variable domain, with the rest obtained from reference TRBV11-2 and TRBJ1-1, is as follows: EAGVAQSPRYKIIEKRQSVAFWCNPISGHATLYWYQQILGQGPKLLIQFQNNGVVDDSQLPKDRFSAERLKGVDSTLKIQPAKLEDSAVYLCASSLGFTPEAFFGQGTRLTVV.

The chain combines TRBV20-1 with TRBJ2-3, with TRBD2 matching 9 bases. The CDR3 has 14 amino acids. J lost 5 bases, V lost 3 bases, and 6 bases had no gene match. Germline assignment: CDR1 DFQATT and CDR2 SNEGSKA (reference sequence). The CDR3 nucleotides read TGCAGTGCTAGGAAGACTAGCGGTTTAGATACGCAGTATTTT. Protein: CSARKTSGLDTQYF.

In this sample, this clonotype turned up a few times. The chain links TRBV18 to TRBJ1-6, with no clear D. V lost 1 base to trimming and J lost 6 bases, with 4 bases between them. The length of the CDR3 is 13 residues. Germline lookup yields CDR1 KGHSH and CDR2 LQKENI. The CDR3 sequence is CASSPQVNSPLHF. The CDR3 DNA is TGTGCCAGCTCACCACAGGTTAATTCACCCCTCCACTTT. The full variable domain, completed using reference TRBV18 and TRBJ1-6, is NAGVMQNPRHLVRRRGQEARLRCSPMKGHSHVYWYRQLPEEGLKFMVYLQKENIIDESGMPKERFSAEFPKEGPSILRIQQVVRGDSAAYFCASSPQVNSPLHFGNGTRLTVT.

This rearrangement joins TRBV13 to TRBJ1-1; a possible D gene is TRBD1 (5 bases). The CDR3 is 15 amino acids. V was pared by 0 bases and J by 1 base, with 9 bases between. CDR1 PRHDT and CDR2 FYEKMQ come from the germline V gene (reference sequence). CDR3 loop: CASSLGRQQNTEAFF. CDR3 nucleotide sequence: TGTGCCAGCAGCTTAGGCCGACAGCAGAACACTGAAGCTTTCTTT. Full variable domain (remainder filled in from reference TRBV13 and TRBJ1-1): AAGVIQSPRHLIKEKRETATLKCYPIPRHDTVYWYQQGPGQDPQFLISFYEKMQSDKGSIPDRFSAQQFSDYHSELNMSSLELGDSALYFCASSLGRQQNTEAFFGQGTRLTVV.

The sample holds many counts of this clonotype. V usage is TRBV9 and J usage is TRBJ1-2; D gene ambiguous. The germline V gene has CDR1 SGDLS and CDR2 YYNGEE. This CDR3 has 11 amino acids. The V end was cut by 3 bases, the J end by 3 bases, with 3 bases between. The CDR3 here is CASSAHYGYTF. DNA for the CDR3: TGTGCCAGCAGCGCCCACTATGGCTACACCTTC.

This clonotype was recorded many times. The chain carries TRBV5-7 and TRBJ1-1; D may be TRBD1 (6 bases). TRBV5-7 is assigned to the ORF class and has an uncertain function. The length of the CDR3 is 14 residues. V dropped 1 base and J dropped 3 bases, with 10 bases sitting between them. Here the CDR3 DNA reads TGTGCCAGCAGCTTGAGTAGGGGGGACACTGAAGCTTTCTTT. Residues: CASSLSRGDTEAFF.

This chain's CDR3 is CASGRGSGNQPQHF. CDR3 sequence (DNA): TGTGCCAGCGGCAGGGGGTCAGGCAATCAGCCCCAGCATTTT. The gene calls are TRBV12-3 or TRBV12-4 and TRBJ1-5; 7 bases are shared with TRBD1. Unmatched junction bases numbered 6, after V lost 8 bases and J lost 2 bases. The length of the CDR3 is 14 residues.

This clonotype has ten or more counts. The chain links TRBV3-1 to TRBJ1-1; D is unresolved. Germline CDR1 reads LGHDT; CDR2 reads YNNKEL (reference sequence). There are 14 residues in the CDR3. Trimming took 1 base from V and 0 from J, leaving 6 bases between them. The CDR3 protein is CASSQGSLNTEAFF. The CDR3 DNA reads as TGTGCCAGCAGCCAAGGGTCTTTGAACACTGAAGCTTTCTTT.

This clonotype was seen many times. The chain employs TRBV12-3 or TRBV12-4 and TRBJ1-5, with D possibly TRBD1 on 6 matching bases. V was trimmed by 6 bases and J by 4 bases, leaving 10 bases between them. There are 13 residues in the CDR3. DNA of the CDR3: TGTGCCAGCAGAATAGGGGGGAATCAGCCCCAGCATTTT. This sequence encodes CASRIGGNQPQHF.

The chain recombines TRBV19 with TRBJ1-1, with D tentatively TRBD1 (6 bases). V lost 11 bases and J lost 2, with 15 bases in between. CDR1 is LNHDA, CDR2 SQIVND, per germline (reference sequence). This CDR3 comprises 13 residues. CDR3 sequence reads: CAVQDSLNTEAFF. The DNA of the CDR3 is TGTGCCGTACAGGACAGTCTTAACACTGAAGCTTTCTTT.